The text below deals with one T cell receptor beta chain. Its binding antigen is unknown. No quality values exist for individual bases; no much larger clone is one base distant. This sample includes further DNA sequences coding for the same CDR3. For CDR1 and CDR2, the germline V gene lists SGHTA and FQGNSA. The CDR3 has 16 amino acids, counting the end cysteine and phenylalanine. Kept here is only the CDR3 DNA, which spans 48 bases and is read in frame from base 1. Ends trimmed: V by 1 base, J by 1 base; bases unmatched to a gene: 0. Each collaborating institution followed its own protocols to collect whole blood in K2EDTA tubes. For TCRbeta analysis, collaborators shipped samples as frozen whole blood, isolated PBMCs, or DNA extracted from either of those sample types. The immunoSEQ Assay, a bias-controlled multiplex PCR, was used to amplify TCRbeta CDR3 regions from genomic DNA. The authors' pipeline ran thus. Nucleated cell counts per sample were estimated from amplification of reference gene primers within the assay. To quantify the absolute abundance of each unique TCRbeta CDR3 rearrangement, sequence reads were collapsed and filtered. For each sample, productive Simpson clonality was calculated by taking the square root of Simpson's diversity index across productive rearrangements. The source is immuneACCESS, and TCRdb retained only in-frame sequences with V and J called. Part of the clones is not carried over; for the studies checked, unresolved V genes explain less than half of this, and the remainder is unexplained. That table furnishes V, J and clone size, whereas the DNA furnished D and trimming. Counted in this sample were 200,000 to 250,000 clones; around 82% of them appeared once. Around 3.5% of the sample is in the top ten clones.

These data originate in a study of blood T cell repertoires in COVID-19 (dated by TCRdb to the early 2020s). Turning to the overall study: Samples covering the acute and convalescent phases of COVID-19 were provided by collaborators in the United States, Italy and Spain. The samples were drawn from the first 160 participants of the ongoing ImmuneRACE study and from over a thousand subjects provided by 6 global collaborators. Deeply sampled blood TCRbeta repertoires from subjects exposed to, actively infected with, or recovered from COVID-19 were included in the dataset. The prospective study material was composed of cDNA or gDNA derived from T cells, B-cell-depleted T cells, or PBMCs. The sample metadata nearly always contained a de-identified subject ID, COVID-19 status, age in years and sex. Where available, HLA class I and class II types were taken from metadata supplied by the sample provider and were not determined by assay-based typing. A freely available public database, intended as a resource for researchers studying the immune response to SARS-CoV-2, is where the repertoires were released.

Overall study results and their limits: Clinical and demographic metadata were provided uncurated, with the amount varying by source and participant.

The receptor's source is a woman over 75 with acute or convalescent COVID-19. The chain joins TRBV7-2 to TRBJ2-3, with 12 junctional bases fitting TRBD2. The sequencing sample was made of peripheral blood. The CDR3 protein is CASSLGLAGGTDTQYF. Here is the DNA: TGTGCCAGCAGCTTAGGACTAGCGGGGGGCACAGATACGCAGTATTTT.